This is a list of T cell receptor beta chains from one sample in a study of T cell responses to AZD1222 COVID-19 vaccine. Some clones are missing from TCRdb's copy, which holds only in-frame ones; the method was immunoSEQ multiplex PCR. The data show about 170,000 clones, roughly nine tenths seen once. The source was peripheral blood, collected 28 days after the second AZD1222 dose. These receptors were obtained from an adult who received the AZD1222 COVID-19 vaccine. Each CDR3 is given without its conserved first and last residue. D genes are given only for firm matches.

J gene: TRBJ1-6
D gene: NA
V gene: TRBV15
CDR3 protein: ATSRGGRNNSPLH

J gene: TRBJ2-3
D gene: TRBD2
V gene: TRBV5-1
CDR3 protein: ASSPLAGGPRDTQY

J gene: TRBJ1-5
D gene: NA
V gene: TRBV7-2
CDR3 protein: ASSTGSQPQH

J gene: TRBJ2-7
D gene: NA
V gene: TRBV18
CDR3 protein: ASSPTPGDGEQY

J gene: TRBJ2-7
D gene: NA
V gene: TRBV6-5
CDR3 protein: ATLAAGWEQY

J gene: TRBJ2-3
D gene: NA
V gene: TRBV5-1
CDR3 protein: ASTGTGQDTQY

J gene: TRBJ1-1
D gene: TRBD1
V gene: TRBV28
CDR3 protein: ASSSSKLTRGRTMNTEAF

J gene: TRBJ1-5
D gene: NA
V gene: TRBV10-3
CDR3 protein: AISRDAVNQPQH

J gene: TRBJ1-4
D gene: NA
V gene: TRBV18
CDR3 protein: ASSPPEVREKLF

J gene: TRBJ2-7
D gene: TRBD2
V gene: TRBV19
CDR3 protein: ASSQSSGGIFGDEQY

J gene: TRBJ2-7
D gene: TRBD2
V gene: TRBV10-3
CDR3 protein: AISDSGTSGPLDYEQY

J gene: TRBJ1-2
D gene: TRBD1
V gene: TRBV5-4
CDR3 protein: ASSWGQASYT

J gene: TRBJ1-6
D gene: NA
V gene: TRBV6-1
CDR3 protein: ASSALEGVGNSPLH

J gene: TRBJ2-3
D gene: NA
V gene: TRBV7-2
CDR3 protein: ASSLVRSSGTDTQY

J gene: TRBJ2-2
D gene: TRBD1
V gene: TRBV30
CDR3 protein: AWSGLAGQANTGELF

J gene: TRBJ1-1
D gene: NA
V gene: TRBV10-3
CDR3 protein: AINAGVNTEAF

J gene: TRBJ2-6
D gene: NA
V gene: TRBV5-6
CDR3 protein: ASSLALLSSGANVLT

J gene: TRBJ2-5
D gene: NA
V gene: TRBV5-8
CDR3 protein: ASSLVSLQETQY

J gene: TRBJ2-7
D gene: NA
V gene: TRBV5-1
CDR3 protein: ASSSRQSSYEQY

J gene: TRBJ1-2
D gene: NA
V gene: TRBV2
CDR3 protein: ASSVLQGQGYT

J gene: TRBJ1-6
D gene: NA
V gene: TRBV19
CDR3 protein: ASSIEGGNGNSPLH

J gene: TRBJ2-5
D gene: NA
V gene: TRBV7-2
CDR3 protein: ASSRQDETQY

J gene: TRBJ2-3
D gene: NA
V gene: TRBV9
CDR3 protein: ASSATGYSSDTQY

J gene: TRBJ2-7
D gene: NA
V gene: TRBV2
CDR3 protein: ASKIGYRETYEQY

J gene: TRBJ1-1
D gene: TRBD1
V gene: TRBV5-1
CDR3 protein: ASSLRTGEGEAF

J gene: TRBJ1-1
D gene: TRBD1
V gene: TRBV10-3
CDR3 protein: AITWDRGGTEAF

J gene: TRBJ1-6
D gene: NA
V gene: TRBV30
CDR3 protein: AWSVRRSLH

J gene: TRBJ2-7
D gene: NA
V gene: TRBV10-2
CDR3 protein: ASSESYEQY

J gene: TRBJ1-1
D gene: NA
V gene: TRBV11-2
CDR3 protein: ASSLFRAVNTEAF

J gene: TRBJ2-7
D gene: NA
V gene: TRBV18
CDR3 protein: ASSAGLNEQY

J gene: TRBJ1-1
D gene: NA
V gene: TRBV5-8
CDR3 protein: ASSRQRFPLNTEAF

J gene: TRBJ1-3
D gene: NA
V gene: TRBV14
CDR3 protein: ASSLRTGNTIY

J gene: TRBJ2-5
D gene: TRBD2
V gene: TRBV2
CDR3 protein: ASRYGGGRETQY

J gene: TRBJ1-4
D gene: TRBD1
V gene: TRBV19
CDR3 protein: ASSDRGLREKLF